The entry below gives a single TCR beta chain sequence along with its context. Its cognate antigen has yet to be identified. Per-base quality was not reported, and no clone a single base away is much larger than it. The data originate from a study of blood T cells in healthy people across ages (dated by TCRdb to between 2015 and 2016). Regarding the research as a whole: In model experiments, template switching captured roughly one uniquely barcoded TCR beta cDNA molecule for every two T cells. Using deep sequencing normalized with unique cDNA molecular identifiers, the study measured how TCR beta repertoire diversity changes with age. Four age groups were formed from the donors: young (average 16 years), middle-aged (approximately 40), aged (approximately 60) and long-lived (approximately 78). To avoid experimental bias, donors of different ages were randomly spread across the sequencing lanes. Using the same blood draw, the study looked at two additional independent replicas of 1 million unique cDNA reads for two donors, one aged 18 to 30 and the other aged 80 or older. Study-wide findings and limitations: Compared with the aged group, more naive CD4+ T cells, fewer expanded clones and increased TCR diversity were shown by the long-lived group, suggesting age selection. Donor CMV infection status was unknown, potentially confounding age-related changes in expanded clonotypes. A strong correlation was found between observed TCR beta diversity and the percentage of naive T cells measured by flow cytometry. Observed TCR beta diversity per million T cells fell roughly linearly with age, and a significant reduction was already apparent by age around 44. Conclusive comparison of naive and antigen-experienced compartments was prevented by the profiling of bulk unsorted PBMCs. Estimates of total diversity based on one million sequenced T cells were regarded as lower bounds and as underestimates.

The 39 donors, aged about 6 to 100 years, were systemically healthy Caucasian individuals from Russia. Roughly 10 milliliters of peripheral blood were drawn from each donor into EDTA-treated Vacutainer tubes. Ficoll-Paque density-gradient centrifugation was used to isolate PBMCs, with at least 7 million per sample. Total RNA was extracted from PBMCs with Trizol reagent, with at least 5.5 micrograms obtained per sample. For every donor, flow cytometry on a PBMC aliquot measured the percentage of naive CD45RAhigh/CD27high T cells. Libraries were built with 5' RACE. A second PCR of roughly 7 to 11 cycles was performed with a sample-barcoded 5' primer and a J-beta primer mix. A template-switch 5' adaptor carrying 12 random nucleotides introduced a unique molecular identifier onto each TCR beta cDNA molecule. Each sample yielded at least 2.5 million CDR3-containing paired-end reads. First-strand cDNA synthesis was performed from all RNA using the Mint cDNA synthesis kit, with priming by a TRBC-specific oligonucleotide. After uracil-DNA glycosylase treatment, a first 18-cycle PCR used universal primers M1SS and BC2_uni_R on all cDNA. Per the source publication's procedure: Normalization of each sample was performed by random selection of 1 million high-quality reads, each carrying a distinct molecular identifier. Instead of being binned into consensus sequences, reads that shared molecular identifiers were thrown out. MiTCR, set to a Q25 quality threshold and the strictest error-elimination algorithm, was used for CDR3 identification, clonotype clustering and error correction. A nonparametric unseen species model using Euler transformation provided a lower-bound estimate of total TCR beta diversity. Clones were called with MiXCR by TCRdb after fastp trimmed the public reads at Q25, and only in-frame beta chains were retained. Every entry covers one CDR3 protein and lists the most common genes and DNA from its rows. TCRdb assigned the V and J calls; the authors' analysis was not used. Present in this sample are around 1,900,000 distinct CDR3 sequences, roughly 43% of which were seen just once. The top ten constitute more than 20% of the sample.

The germline V gene encodes CDR1 ENHRY and CDR2 SYGVKD. V is cut by 0 bases and J by 6 bases, and the space between the germline ends is 9 bases. The CDR3 sequence holds 14 residues, the cysteine and phenylalanine included. Of all the DNA, just the CDR3 is kept, 42 bases in frame from base 1. The sequenced sample was blood. The receptor's source is a human donor in good health. The sequence is built from TRBV10-3 and TRBJ2-4; the D gene remains uncertain. The CDR3 region: CAISESVDRNIQYF. In nucleotide form, the sequence is TGTGCCATCAGTGAGTCGGTAGATAGAAACATTCAGTACTTC.